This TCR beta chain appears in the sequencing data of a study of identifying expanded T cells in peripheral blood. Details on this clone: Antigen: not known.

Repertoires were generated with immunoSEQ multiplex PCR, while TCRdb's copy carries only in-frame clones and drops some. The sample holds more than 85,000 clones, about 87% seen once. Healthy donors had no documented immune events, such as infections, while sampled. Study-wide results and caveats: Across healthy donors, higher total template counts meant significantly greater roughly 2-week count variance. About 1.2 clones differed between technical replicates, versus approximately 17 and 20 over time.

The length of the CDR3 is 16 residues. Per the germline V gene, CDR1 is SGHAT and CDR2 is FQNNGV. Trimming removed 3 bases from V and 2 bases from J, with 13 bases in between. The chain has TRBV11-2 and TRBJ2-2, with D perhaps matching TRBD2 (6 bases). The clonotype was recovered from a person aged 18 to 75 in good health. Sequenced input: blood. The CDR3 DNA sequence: TGTGCCAGCAGCTTGGGTAGCGGTAGTAACACCGGGGAGCTGTTTTTT. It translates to CASSLGSGSNTGELFF. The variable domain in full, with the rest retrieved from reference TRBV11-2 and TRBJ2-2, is EAGVAQSPRYKIIEKRQSVAFWCNPISGHATLYWYQQILGQGPKLLIQFQNNGVVDDSQLPKDRFSAERLKGVDSTLKIQPAKLEDSAVYLCASSLGSGSNTGELFFGEGSRLTVL.